This T cell receptor beta chain was found in a study of T cell responses to AZD1222 COVID-19 vaccine. General study points: Without day 14 samples, only post-peak T cell repertoires were studied.

Measured with immunoSEQ multiplex PCR; TCRdb has only the in-frame clones, and not every one. In the table there are 120,000 or so clones, approximately 85% of which are singletons. In this sample, this clone turned up once. Antigen specificity is unknown. Germline V lookup: CDR1 SGHNT, CDR2 YYREEE (reference sequence). The CDR3 extends over 13 amino acids. Deletions cut 4 bases from V and 3 bases from J, with 10 bases between. The sequencing used peripheral blood, collected on day 0 of AZD1222 vaccination. This chain uses TRBV5-4 with TRBJ1-2; D is possibly TRBD1 (5 bases). The source is an adult in good health. CDR3 sequence reads: CASSRSGHYGYTF. The CDR3 DNA sequence: TGTGCCAGCAGCCGATCGGGGCACTATGGCTACACCTTC.